Listed below are T cell receptor beta chains from one sample, sequenced in a study of neurological immune-mediated disorders. TCRdb reanalysed the 5' RACE reads using MiXCR and keeps one entry per CDR3 protein. Here the sample spans about 70,000 distinct CDR3 sequences, roughly 4.5% being singletons. The sample consisted of PBMCs. Receptor source: a woman in her sixties or seventies with multiple sclerosis. Both conserved end residues are part of each CDR3. The D gene is left open where the match is weak. A row's size may be missing; if present it is once, few, many or a size class.

D gene	clone size	J gene	V gene	CDR3 DNA	CDR3 protein
NA	few	TRBJ1-1	TRBV20-1	TGCAGTGCTAGAGTCACCGACACTGAAGCTTTCTTT	CSARVTDTEAFF
NA	many	TRBJ2-7	TRBV5-1	TGCGCCAGCAGCCCACGGGACGGCCCAGCCTCCTACGAGCAGTACTTC	CASSPRDGPASYEQYF
NA	NA	TRBJ2-3	TRBV4-1	TGTGCCAGCAGCCAACCAAAGGGCGGGCGGGCAGCAGATACGCAGTATTTT	CASSQPKGGRAADTQYF
NA	NA	TRBJ2-3	TRBV5-1	TGCGCCAGCAGCTTGGGAGTTTCAGATACGCAGTATTTT	CASSLGVSDTQYF
NA	many	TRBJ1-1	TRBV29-1	TGCAGCGCATACATGGACAGAGGGACTGAAGCTTTCTTT	CSAYMDRGTEAFF
TRBD2	many	TRBJ2-1	TRBV12-3/TRBV12-4	TGTGCCAGCAGGAGCGGGAGGGCCCTCCTTACGGATGAGCAGTTCTTC	CASRSGRALLTDEQFF
NA	few	TRBJ2-2	TRBV7-6	TGTGCCAGCAGCCCGACGATTCATGGAACCGGGGAGCTGTTTTTT	CASSPTIHGTGELFF
NA	NA	TRBJ1-6	TRBV5-1	TGCGCCAGCAGCTCAGGGGAGGTAAATTCACCCCTCAACTTT	CASSSGEVNSPLNF
NA	many	TRBJ1-5	TRBV6-2/TRBV6-3	TGTGCCAGCAGTCCGTATGCGGGGGATCAGCCCCAGCATTTT	CASSPYAGDQPQHF
NA	many	TRBJ1-4	TRBV3-1	TGTGCCAGCAGCCTGCGAGAGGTTAATGAAAAACTGTTTTTT	CASSLREVNEKLFF
NA	many	TRBJ2-5	TRBV9	TGTGCCAGCAGCGTAGGGGAGGCCCTACGGCCCCAGTACTTC	CASSVGEALRPQYF
TRBD1	many	TRBJ2-7	TRBV6-1	TGTGCCAGCACCACCAGGGACAGGAGCTACGAGCAGTACTTC	CASTTRDRSYEQYF
TRBD2	many	TRBJ2-7	TRBV20-1	TGCAGTGCTATCGGACTAGCGGGGATCTCCTACGAGCAGTACTTC	CSAIGLAGISYEQYF
TRBD2	few	TRBJ2-7	TRBV20-1	TGCAGTGCTAGAGAGGCTAGCGGGATTTACGAGCAGTACTTC	CSAREASGIYEQYF
TRBD1	few	TRBJ2-1	TRBV6-4	TGTGCCAGCAGTGATGAAGGGACAGGGAGCAATGAGCAGTTCTTC	CASSDEGTGSNEQFF